The 9 T cell receptor beta chains below all came from one sample that was sequenced in a study of blood T cell repertoires in COVID-19 (dated by TCRdb to between 2020 and 2021). Library creation used the immunoSEQ multiplex PCR assay. In its TCRdb copy, this immuneACCESS table keeps in-frame sequences only and misses some clones. Where compared with another copy, unresolved V genes explain less than half of these, and the others have no known cause. For this sample there are hundreds of thousands of clones; around 90% appear just once. Roughly 3% of the sample goes to the ten largest clones. The sample consisted of peripheral blood. Every receptor here comes from a man between 18 and 29 years old with active or convalescent COVID-19.

V gene TRBV9 combines with J gene TRBJ2-2; 12 positions agree with TRBD2. This CDR3 comprises 18 residues. V lost 4 bases, J lost 0 bases, and 7 bases stayed unmatched. The germline V gene encodes CDR1 SGDLS and CDR2 YYNGEE. CDR3 loop: CASSLPGTSGSNTGELFF. CDR3 in DNA: TGTGCCAGCAGCTTACCCGGGACTAGCGGGTCGAACACCGGGGAGCTGTTTTTT. The complete variable domain, with remaining parts taken from reference TRBV9 and TRBJ2-2, reads DSGVTQTPKHLITATGQRVTLRCSPRSGDLSVYWYQQSLDQGLQFLIQYYNGEERAKGNILERFSAQQFPDLHSELNLSSLELGDSALYFCASSLPGTSGSNTGELFFGEGSRLTVL.

The gene calls are TRBV24-1 and TRBJ2-1; 12 bases align to TRBD2. This CDR3 comprises 16 residues. V shed 4 bases, J shed 6 bases, and the junction held 6 bases outside the gene matches. Germline lookup yields CDR1 KGHDR and CDR2 SFDVKD. The chain's CDR3 is CATSDSSGGALNEQFF. CDR3 DNA: TGTGCCACCAGTGACTCTAGCGGGGGGGCCCTCAATGAGCAGTTCTTC.

V is TRBV5-1 and J is TRBJ2-1, with D maybe TRBD1 (6 bases). V was cut by 2 bases and J by 6 bases, with 15 bases left in between. The CDR3 runs 15 residues. Germline assignment: CDR1 SGHRS and CDR2 YFSETQ. In nucleotides, the CDR3 is TGCGCCAGCAGCTTAACAGGGCCTAATGTCAATGAGCAGTTCTTC. This sequence encodes CASSLTGPNVNEQFF.

This clone was seen only a few times. This chain uses TRBV5-4 with TRBJ1-2, with D maybe TRBD1 (6 bases). The CDR3 is 16 amino acids. Germline lookup yields CDR1 SGHNT and CDR2 YYREEE (reference sequence). V was cut by 4 bases and J by 8 bases, with 24 bases left in between. In DNA form, the CDR3 reads TGTGCCAGCAGCCCCTTGGACAGTCTTATGGTAGGGGGCTACACCTTC. Its translation is CASSPLDSLMVGGYTF.

The rearrangement joins TRBV6-5 to TRBJ1-4; no clear D. This CDR3 comprises 16 residues. The ends were cut back, 4 bases at V and 7 bases at J, with 19 bases in the middle. Per the germline V gene, CDR1 is MNHEY and CDR2 is SVGAGI. The CDR3 protein is CASSSHAAGFGEKLFF. CDR3 sequence (DNA): TGTGCCAGCAGTTCCCACGCGGCGGGATTTGGTGAAAAACTGTTTTTT.

This sequence joins TRBV19 and TRBJ1-5, with TRBD1 identical over 7 bases. This CDR3 comprises 15 residues. The ends lost 5 bases at V and 2 bases at J; junction bases unmatched: 6. Germline CDR1 reads LNHDA; CDR2 reads SQIVND (reference sequence). CDR3 DNA: TGTGCCAGTAGTGCAAGGGGGCAGGGCAATCAGCCCCAGCATTTT. Translating it yields CASSARGQGNQPQHF.

This clone turned up a few times. Other DNA sequences within the sample encode an identical CDR3. The V and J genes are TRBV7-9 and TRBJ1-3; no definite D call. The CDR3 loop spans 14 amino acids. Germline lookup yields CDR1 SEHNR and CDR2 FQNEAQ (reference sequence). With 3 bases removed from V and 0 bases from J, the gap between germline ends came to 6 bases. CDR3: CASSLLSSGNTIYF. CDR3 DNA: TGTGCCAGCAGCTTGCTCAGCTCTGGAAACACCATATATTTT.

The rearrangement joins TRBV9 to TRBJ2-5; tentatively, D is TRBD1 (6 bases). Germline CDR1 reads SGDLS; CDR2 reads YYNGEE. The CDR3 consists of 12 residues. Trimming took 3 bases from V and 4 from J, leaving 7 bases between them. CDR3 bases: TGTGCCAGCAGCGCCAGGGGAGAGACCCAGTACTTC. This translates into CASSARGETQYF.

The rearrangement uses TRBV27 and TRBJ1-1, with no clear D. In germline, CDR1 is MNHEY, CDR2 SMNVEV (reference sequence). The CDR3 spans 13 residues. Trimming shortened V by 3 bases and J by 5 bases, and 10 bases separated the two germline ends. CDR3 sequence: CASSFSAGTEAFF. CDR3 DNA sequence: TGTGCCAGCAGTTTCTCGGCCGGGACTGAAGCTTTCTTT.